A selection of T cell receptor beta chains follows, all from one sample in a study of cytomegalovirus exposure and HLA in healthy donors. Sequencing used immunoSEQ multiplex PCR; TCRdb keeps in-frame clones, though not all of them. The table records over 70,000 clones, approximately 90% of them present only once. The specimen was PBMCs. These receptors all stem from a woman under 30 in good health and CMV-seropositive. Both conserved end residues are part of each CDR3. Fields, in order: CDR3 protein, CDR3 DNA, D gene, V gene, clone size, J gene. The D gene is left open where the match is weak. Where a row states a size, it is once, few, many or the class of an expanded clone; other rows omit it.

CDR3aa: CASSSTSGGDYEQYF; CDR3nt: TGTGCCAGCAGCAGTACTAGCGGGGGGGACTACGAGCAGTACTTC; d_gene: TRBD2; v_gene: TRBV6-5; abundance: .; j_gene: TRBJ2-7
CDR3aa: CASRWDSSNTEAFF; CDR3nt: TGTGCCAGCAGATGGGACAGCTCGAACACTGAAGCTTTCTTT; d_gene: TRBD1; v_gene: TRBV6-5; abundance: .; j_gene: TRBJ1-1
CDR3aa: CASSGGLTLYGYTF; CDR3nt: TGTGCCAGCAGTGGGGGCCTAACTCTCTATGGCTACACCTTC; d_gene: .; v_gene: TRBV2; abundance: .; j_gene: TRBJ1-2
CDR3aa: CASKQGSRSNQPQHF; CDR3nt: TGTGCCAGCAAACAGGGGAGCCGTAGCAATCAGCCCCAGCATTTT; d_gene: TRBD1; v_gene: TRBV28; abundance: .; j_gene: TRBJ1-5
CDR3aa: CASSIIGGQENYGYTF; CDR3nt: TGTGCCAGTAGTATCATAGGGGGACAGGAGAACTATGGCTACACCTTC; d_gene: TRBD1; v_gene: TRBV19; abundance: .; j_gene: TRBJ1-2
CDR3aa: CASSYSARTYEQYF; CDR3nt: TGTGCCAGCAGTTACTCTGCGCGGACCTACGAGCAGTACTTC; d_gene: .; v_gene: TRBV6-5; abundance: .; j_gene: TRBJ2-7
CDR3aa: CASSGTGGTDTQYF; CDR3nt: TGTGCCAGCAGTGGGACAGGGGGCACAGATACGCAGTATTTT; d_gene: TRBD1; v_gene: TRBV6-4; abundance: few; j_gene: TRBJ2-3
CDR3aa: CASTWIRTANTGELFF; CDR3nt: TGTGCCAGCACATGGATCCGGACAGCGAACACCGGGGAGCTGTTTTTT; d_gene: .; v_gene: TRBV6-6; abundance: .; j_gene: TRBJ2-2
CDR3aa: CASSYNYEQYF; CDR3nt: TGTGCCAGCAGTTATAACTACGAGCAGTACTTC; d_gene: .; v_gene: TRBV6-1; abundance: .; j_gene: TRBJ2-7
CDR3aa: CASSQDRGNYGYTF; CDR3nt: TGCGCCAGCAGCCAAGATAGGGGGAACTATGGCTACACCTTC; d_gene: .; v_gene: TRBV4-3; abundance: .; j_gene: TRBJ1-2
CDR3aa: CASSRRDRGNEKLFF; CDR3nt: TGTGCCAGCAGCCGACGGGACAGGGGGAATGAAAAACTGTTTTTT; d_gene: TRBD1; v_gene: TRBV7-6; abundance: .; j_gene: TRBJ1-4
CDR3aa: CASSFTENTEAFF; CDR3nt: TGTGCCAGCAGCTTTACAGAGAACACTGAAGCTTTCTTT; d_gene: .; v_gene: TRBV7-8; abundance: .; j_gene: TRBJ1-1
CDR3aa: CASSSYRTSGSNEQFF; CDR3nt: TGTGCCAGCAGCTCGTACCGGACTAGCGGGAGCAATGAGCAGTTCTTC; d_gene: TRBD2; v_gene: TRBV5-6; abundance: .; j_gene: TRBJ2-1
CDR3aa: CASSGQISGNTIYF; CDR3nt: TGCGCCAGCAGTGGACAGATCTCTGGAAACACCATATATTTT; d_gene: .; v_gene: TRBV10-2; abundance: .; j_gene: TRBJ1-3
CDR3aa: CASSLSGGGGYEQYF; CDR3nt: TGTGCCAGCAGCCTAAGCGGGGGGGGAGGCTACGAGCAGTACTTC; d_gene: TRBD2; v_gene: TRBV11-2; abundance: .; j_gene: TRBJ2-7
CDR3aa: CASSPGSGVYEQYF; CDR3nt: TGTGCCAGCAGTCCTGGTAGCGGGGTCTACGAGCAGTACTTC; d_gene: TRBD2; v_gene: TRBV27; abundance: .; j_gene: TRBJ2-7
CDR3aa: CASSVEGSGGYTF; CDR3nt: TGTGCCAGCAGTGTTGAGGGTTCAGGAGGCTACACCTTC; d_gene: .; v_gene: TRBV2; abundance: .; j_gene: TRBJ1-2
CDR3aa: CASSLGGSYNEQFF; CDR3nt: TGTGCCAGCAGTTTGGGAGGATCCTACAATGAGCAGTTCTTC; d_gene: .; v_gene: TRBV28; abundance: .; j_gene: TRBJ2-1
CDR3aa: CAWRKGLAGSDEQFF; CDR3nt: TGTGCCTGGAGGAAGGGCTTGGCGGGATCGGATGAGCAGTTCTTC; d_gene: .; v_gene: TRBV30; abundance: .; j_gene: TRBJ2-1
CDR3aa: CASSQTRGASYEQYF; CDR3nt: TGTGCCAGCTCTCAAACACGCGGAGCGTCCTACGAGCAGTACTTC; d_gene: .; v_gene: TRBV18; abundance: .; j_gene: TRBJ2-7
CDR3aa: CASSLGGQGGDIQYF; CDR3nt: TGTGCCAGCAGCTTGGGGGGACAGGGTGGAGACATTCAGTACTTC; d_gene: TRBD1; v_gene: TRBV5-4; abundance: once; j_gene: TRBJ2-4
CDR3aa: CSARGDRGQTEAFF; CDR3nt: TGCAGCGCTCGCGGTGACAGGGGGCAGACTGAAGCTTTCTTT; d_gene: TRBD1; v_gene: TRBV29-1; abundance: .; j_gene: TRBJ1-1
CDR3aa: CSATRDYGYTF; CDR3nt: TGCAGTGCTACCCGAGACTATGGCTACACCTTC; d_gene: .; v_gene: TRBV20-1; abundance: once; j_gene: TRBJ1-2
CDR3aa: CASSLVGGGYEQYF; CDR3nt: TGTGCCAGCAGCTTAGTAGGGGGTGGTTACGAGCAGTACTTC; d_gene: .; v_gene: TRBV7-8; abundance: .; j_gene: TRBJ2-7
CDR3aa: CASTPPSGGRGLGEQYF; CDR3nt: TGTGCCAGCACCCCCCCCTCCGGCGGCAGGGGGTTGGGCGAGCAGTACTTC; d_gene: TRBD1; v_gene: TRBV28; abundance: .; j_gene: TRBJ2-7
CDR3aa: CASSPPGVDNEQFF; CDR3nt: TGCGCCAGCAGCCCCCCGGGGGTTGACAATGAGCAGTTCTTC; d_gene: .; v_gene: TRBV5-1; abundance: once; j_gene: TRBJ2-1
CDR3aa: CASSFVAGENRGGELFF; CDR3nt: TGTGCCAGCAGCTTTGTAGCGGGGGAGAATCGAGGCGGGGAGCTGTTTTTT; d_gene: TRBD2; v_gene: TRBV7-6; abundance: .; j_gene: TRBJ2-2
CDR3aa: CASRLLTGKWKNGYTF; CDR3nt: TGTGCCAGCCGCCTACTGACGGGGAAGTGGAAAAATGGCTACACCTTC; d_gene: .; v_gene: TRBV5-6; abundance: .; j_gene: TRBJ1-2
CDR3aa: CASSELVGEVGPGNTIYF; CDR3nt: TGTGCCAGCAGTGAACTCGTTGGGGAGGTCGGGCCTGGAAACACCATATATTTT; d_gene: .; v_gene: TRBV2; abundance: .; j_gene: TRBJ1-3
CDR3aa: CASSESAEGGLNEQFF; CDR3nt: TGTGCCAGCAGTGAAAGCGCGGAGGGGGGGCTCAATGAGCAGTTCTTC; d_gene: .; v_gene: TRBV6-1; abundance: .; j_gene: TRBJ2-1
CDR3aa: CASTRGYDEQFF; CDR3nt: TGTGCCAGCACCCGAGGGTACGATGAGCAGTTCTTC; d_gene: .; v_gene: TRBV25-1; abundance: .; j_gene: TRBJ2-1
CDR3aa: CASSPRIMADTEAFF; CDR3nt: TGTGCCAGCTCACCCCGCATTATGGCCGACACTGAAGCTTTCTTT; d_gene: .; v_gene: TRBV18; abundance: .; j_gene: TRBJ1-1
CDR3aa: CASSLGGGLNEQFF; CDR3nt: TGTGCCAGCAGTTTGGGCGGGGGGCTCAATGAGCAGTTCTTC; d_gene: TRBD2; v_gene: TRBV27; abundance: .; j_gene: TRBJ2-1
CDR3aa: CASSRDSAAYGYTF; CDR3nt: TGTGCCAGCTCGCGGGACAGCGCGGCTTATGGCTACACCTTC; d_gene: TRBD1; v_gene: TRBV18; abundance: .; j_gene: TRBJ1-2
CDR3aa: CASHPQGANGNTIYF; CDR3nt: TGTGCCAGCCACCCACAGGGGGCGAATGGAAACACCATATATTTT; d_gene: TRBD1; v_gene: TRBV7-2; abundance: .; j_gene: TRBJ1-3
CDR3aa: CASSYSTETYEQYF; CDR3nt: TGTGCCAGCAGTTACTCGACAGAGACCTACGAGCAGTACTTC; d_gene: .; v_gene: TRBV10-3; abundance: .; j_gene: TRBJ2-7